This paragraph covers one T cell receptor (beta chain) sequence. In the original processing: Scientists estimated how many nucleated cells there were by amplifying reference gene primers. Using immunoSEQ multiplex PCR, the repertoire was profiled, and TCRdb retains in-frame clones only, with some absent. V, J and clone size are those of that table, while D and trimming were read from the DNA. The sample records 95,000 to 150,000 clones, approximately 81% being singletons. Germline V lookup: CDR1 MNHNY, CDR2 SVGAGI (reference sequence). The CDR3 totals 14 residues. The V segment lost 6 bases and the J segment 2 bases; nucleotides outside the gene matches: 6. These data come from a study of blood T cell repertoires in COVID-19. The overall study: Researchers got acute and convalescent COVID-19 samples from the United States, Italy and Spain. In each case, the material was cDNA or gDNA derived from T cells, B-cell-depleted T cells, or PBMCs.

The material sequenced was peripheral blood. The origin of this receptor is a man between 60 and 75 years old with acute or convalescent COVID-19. The chain carries TRBV6-6 and TRBJ2-7; 8 bases are shared with TRBD1. This chain's CDR3 is CASSLGQGTYEQYF. CDR3 sequence (DNA): TGTGCCAGCAGCCTCGGACAGGGAACCTACGAGCAGTACTTC.